The 6 T cell receptor beta chains below all came from one sample that was sequenced in a study of blood T cell repertoires in COVID-19. Generated by immunoSEQ multiplex PCR, the TCRdb table keeps only in-frame clones and is missing some. The sample holds roughly 410,000 clones, about 89% seen once. The sequenced material came from peripheral blood. The receptors come from a man aged 35 to 55 with acute or convalescent COVID-19.

This chain connects TRBV28 to TRBJ2-5; 7 bases are a match to TRBD2. Looked up from germline, CDR1 is MDHEN and CDR2 is SYDVKM. This CDR3 has 15 residues. Trimming took 3 bases from V and 7 from J; bases not matched to a gene: 11. For the CDR3, the DNA is TGTGCCAGCAGTTTCGTTACAGGCCGGGAGGCGACCCAGTACTTC. Its protein is CASSFVTGREATQYF.

The CDR3 region is CAISESSDTQYF. In DNA form, the CDR3 reads TGTGCCATCAGTGAGTCCTCAGATACGCAGTATTTT. V is TRBV10-3 and J is TRBJ2-3; no clear D gene. V lost 0 bases and J lost 4, with 2 bases in between. In germline, CDR1 is ENHRY, CDR2 SYGVKD. CDR3 length: 12 amino acids.

V gene TRBV7-9 combines with J gene TRBJ2-3; the match to TRBD2 covers 7 bases. Germline loops: CDR1 SEHNR, CDR2 FQNEAQ (reference sequence). Trimming cost V 3 bases and J 5 bases; bases outside gene matches: 8. The CDR3 covers 15 residues. For the CDR3, the DNA is TGTGCCAGCAGCTTCTTACGCGGGAGTAAAGATACGCAGTATTTT. Encoded protein: CASSFLRGSKDTQYF.

This clone was picked up a small number of times. The chain is built from TRBV30 and TRBJ1-2; possibly TRBD1 for D (6 bases). Looked up from germline, CDR1 is GTSNPN and CDR2 is SVGIG (reference sequence). The CDR3 spans 15 residues. Trimming left V 0 bases short and J 4 bases short, with 15 bases between. The CDR3 sequence: CAWSVWAQGSYGYTF. In DNA form, the CDR3 reads TGTGCCTGGAGTGTATGGGCGCAGGGGAGCTATGGCTACACCTTC.

This clone was recorded only once. The chain links TRBV6-4 to TRBJ2-7, with 8 positions matching TRBD2. Germline lookup yields CDR1 MRHNA and CDR2 SNTAGT. The J segment lost 2 bases and the V segment lost 7 bases, leaving 7 bases of the junction unmatched. There are 14 residues in the CDR3. This CDR3 is CASNPGLGAYEQYF. CDR3 bases: TGTGCCAGCAATCCGGGACTAGGAGCCTACGAGCAGTACTTC.

J is TRBJ2-6 and V is TRBV2, with D possibly TRBD1 on 6 matching bases. In germline, CDR1 is SNHLY, CDR2 FYNNEI. The CDR3 sequence is 15 residues long. The germline V and J ends were trimmed by 5 bases and 4 bases, with 12 bases remaining between them. CDR3 in DNA: TGTGCCAGCAGTCAGGACAGTTACGGGGCCAACGTCCTGACTTTC. This sequence encodes CASSQDSYGANVLTF.